This is a list of T cell receptor beta chains from one sample in a study of control samples from healthy donors and cancer patients. The protocol was immunoSEQ multiplex PCR, while the TCRdb copy is restricted to in-frame clones and leaves out a portion. The table includes under 30,000 clones, around 90% detected once. The sample was formalin-fixed, paraffin-embedded tissue. Receptors were obtained from a female donor with melanoma. The CDR3 runs from the conserved cysteine through the conserved F or W. The D gene is left open where the match is weak. Size is omitted from some rows. Given values are once, few, many or a class for expanded clones.

D gene	J gene	V gene	CDR3 length	clone size	CDR3 DNA	CDR3 protein
-	TRBJ1-1	TRBV6-5	13	-	TGTGCCAGCAGGCTGGGGGGAAAAACTGAAGCTTTCTTT	CASRLGGKTEAFF
TRBD2	TRBJ2-1	TRBV16	19	-	TGTGCCAGCAGCCAATCGGGGACTAGCGGGAGGTCCCCCTACAATGAGCAGTTCTTC	CASSQSGTSGRSPYNEQFF
TRBD2	TRBJ2-1	TRBV3-1/TRBV3-2	19	-	TGTGCCAGCAGCCGTCCGGGACTAGCGGGAGGAAAGTCCTACAATGAGCAGTTCTTC	CASSRPGLAGGKSYNEQFF
TRBD2	TRBJ2-5	TRBV23-1	13	-	TGCGCCAGCAGGAGGGAGGGTTGGGGGACCCAGTACTTC	CASRREGWGTQYF
TRBD1	TRBJ2-3	TRBV5-1	15	-	TGCGCCAGCAGCTTGGGGGGACAGGGGGCAGATACGCAGTATTTT	CASSLGGQGADTQYF
-	TRBJ1-2	TRBV9	13	-	TGTGCCAGCAGCGTAGGTCAAAGCTATGGCTACACCTTC	CASSVGQSYGYTF
-	TRBJ2-3	TRBV6-6	14	-	TGTGCCAGCACCCTACAGATCAGCACAGATACGCAGTATTTT	CASTLQISTDTQYF
-	TRBJ2-1	TRBV27	15	-	TGTGCCAGCTCGACGTGGGGGAGCTCCTACAATGAGCAGTTCTTC	CASSTWGSSYNEQFF
-	TRBJ2-5	TRBV5-1	14	-	TGCGCCAGCAGCTTAAGTCAGGGGTCGGAGATCCAGTACTTC	CASSLSQGSEIQYF
-	TRBJ1-2	TRBV20-1	11	-	TGCAGTGCTCCCCCGGACTATGGCTACACCTTC	CSAPPDYGYTF
-	TRBJ2-3	TRBV7-8	19	once	TGTGCCAGCAGCTTACCTGCCATGGGGAGCGGCACTAGCACAGATACGCAGTATTTT	CASSLPAMGSGTSTDTQYF
TRBD1	TRBJ1-2	TRBV24-1	13	-	TGTGCCACCAGTGATTCCCGGACAGGCGGCTACACCTTC	CATSDSRTGGYTF
-	TRBJ2-1	TRBV11-3	12	-	TGTGCCAGCAGCTCCCGGCGGGGAGAGCAGTTCTTC	CASSSRRGEQFF
-	TRBJ1-1	TRBV6-5	14	once	TGTGCCAGCAGCCACGGGGCCAGGGACACTGAAGCTTTCTTT	CASSHGARDTEAFF
-	TRBJ1-4	TRBV18	13	-	TGTGCCAGCTCACCTCCGACACGGGGGAAACTGTTTTTT	CASSPPTRGKLFF
-	TRBJ2-6	TRBV3-1/TRBV3-2	14	-	TGTGCCAGCAGCCAAGGGGTGGGGGCCAACGTCCTGACTTTC	CASSQGVGANVLTF
TRBD1	TRBJ1-4	TRBV19	14	-	TGTGCCAGTAGCCAGACAGGGGGGAATGAAAAACTGTTTTTT	CASSQTGGNEKLFF
-	TRBJ2-7	TRBV18	12	-	TGTGCCAGCTCAGGAATCTCCTACGAGCAGTACTTC	CASSGISYEQYF
-	TRBJ2-1	TRBV6-5	13	-	TGTGCCAGCAGTTCCCACGGCTCCAATGAGCAGTTCTTC	CASSSHGSNEQFF
TRBD2	TRBJ2-7	TRBV7-2	16	-	TGTGCCAGCAGCGCAATCGGGACTAGCGGGGGCTACGAGCAGTACTTC	CASSAIGTSGGYEQYF
TRBD2	TRBJ2-7	TRBV6-4	14	-	TGTGCCAGCAGTGAAATAGCGGGCTCCTACGAGCAGTACTTC	CASSEIAGSYEQYF
TRBD1	TRBJ1-5	TRBV19	16	-	TGTGCCAGTAGTTTCCGGACAGGGAAGTTGACTCAGCCCCAGCATTTT	CASSFRTGKLTQPQHF
-	TRBJ2-7	TRBV2	12	-	TGTGCCAGCACCCGGGACAACTACGGGCAGTACTTC	CASTRDNYGQYF
-	TRBJ1-1	TRBV6-5	12	-	TGTGCCAGCAGTTACTCCGGGCGTGAAGCTTTCTTT	CASSYSGREAFF
-	TRBJ2-3	TRBV18	13	few	TGTGCCAGCTCACCGTCCGAGGTGGATACGCAGTATTTT	CASSPSEVDTQYF
-	TRBJ2-7	TRBV7-2	14	-	TGTGCCAGCAGCTATCTGGGGCAGATCTACGAGCAGTACTTC	CASSYLGQIYEQYF
-	TRBJ2-3	TRBV5-1	16	-	TGCGCCAGCAGTCTCAGGGGTGAGGGATACACAGATACGCAGTATTTT	CASSLRGEGYTDTQYF
-	TRBJ1-6	TRBV7-7	14	-	TGTGCCAGCAGCTTAGAAGCGTCCAATTCACCCCTCCACTTT	CASSLEASNSPLHF
TRBD1	TRBJ1-5	TRBV6-1	15	-	TGTGCCAGCAGTGAGAGGCCGACAGGGAGTCAGCCCCAGCATTTT	CASSERPTGSQPQHF
-	TRBJ1-1	TRBV19	13	once	TGTGCCAGTACCACAGGGTATGGGACTGAAGCTTTCTTT	CASTTGYGTEAFF
-	TRBJ1-1	TRBV19	14	-	TGTGCCAGTGATGAGGGGCTATTGAACACTGAAGCTTTCTTT	CASDEGLLNTEAFF
-	TRBJ2-1	TRBV7-3	13	-	TGTGCCAGCAGCTTGTTGCCGGAGGGTGAGCAGTTCTTC	CASSLLPEGEQFF
TRBD1	TRBJ1-3	TRBV19	13	-	TGTGCCAGTACCGACAGGGCTGGAAACACCATATATTTT	CASTDRAGNTIYF
-	TRBJ2-7	TRBV7-3	13	-	TGTGCCAGCAGCTTGGGACCGACGCGGGAGCAGTACTTC	CASSLGPTREQYF
TRBD2	TRBJ2-3	TRBV5-1	15	-	TGCGCCAGCAGCTTGGGACCTAGCGGGATTGATACGCAGTATTTT	CASSLGPSGIDTQYF
-	TRBJ1-2	TRBV20-1	11	-	TGCAGTGCTCTAAACTATGGCGGCTACACCTTC	CSALNYGGYTF
-	TRBJ2-1	TRBV19	15	-	TGTGCCAGTAAAGGGACGACTCTTATTTACAATGAGCAGTTCTTC	CASKGTTLIYNEQFF
-	TRBJ2-3	TRBV3-1/TRBV3-2	15	-	TGTGCCAGCAGCCAAGTGACGGAGCGCACAGATACGCAGTATTTT	CASSQVTERTDTQYF
-	TRBJ2-2	TRBV4-2	15	-	TGTGCCAGCAGCCAAGAGGGGGACTGGTCTGGGGAGCTGTTTTTT	CASSQEGDWSGELFF
-	TRBJ2-1	TRBV19	13	-	TGTGCCAGTAGTATGGCGGACAGAAATGAGCAGTTCTTC	CASSMADRNEQFF
TRBD1	TRBJ1-2	TRBV7-2	14	-	TGTGCCAGCACCCCCAGGGGGCTACACTATGGCTACACCTTC	CASTPRGLHYGYTF
TRBD2	TRBJ2-3	TRBV4-2	16	-	TGTGCCAGCAGCCCCCTAGCGGGAGGCGCCACAGATACGCAGTATTTT	CASSPLAGGATDTQYF
-	TRBJ1-1	TRBV7-2	13	-	TGTGCCACCCACCGAGGCTTGAACACTGAAGCTTTCTTT	CATHRGLNTEAFF
-	TRBJ2-3	TRBV20-1	14	-	TGCAGTGCTAGTGCGGGGCCTAGCACAGATACGCAGTATTTT	CSASAGPSTDTQYF
-	TRBJ1-4	TRBV5-1	13	-	TGCGCCAGCCAAGCCGCAACTAATGAAAAACTGTTTTTT	CASQAATNEKLFF
-	TRBJ2-3	TRBV6-1	19	-	TGTGCCAGCAGTGAAGGCGGAGGACGGCTATCCCTTAGCACAGATACGCAGTATTTT	CASSEGGGRLSLSTDTQYF
-	TRBJ1-5	TRBV19	15	-	TGTGCCAGTAGTATAGGACACCAGGGGAGCCAGCCCCAGCATTTT	CASSIGHQGSQPQHF